Listed below are T cell receptor beta chains from one sample, sequenced in a study of blood T cell repertoires in COVID-19. Clones were sequenced by immunoSEQ multiplex PCR, and TCRdb holds only the in-frame ones, with some missing. This repertoire shows fewer than 400,000 clones, 90% found once; its top ten account for 3.5% to 5%. The sample comprised PBMCs or T cells enriched from blood (not recorded which). These receptors all come from a woman in her twenties or thirties who had been exposed to COVID-19. Both conserved end residues are part of each CDR3. The order of the fields is D gene, V gene, J gene, clone size, CDR3 DNA, CDR3 protein. A D gene is named only where the DNA matches it firmly. Size is stated for part of the rows, as once, few or many counts, or as a class when the clone is expanded.

d_gene: NA
v_gene: TRBV30
j_gene: TRBJ1-3
abundance: NA
CDR3nt: TGTGCCTGGAGTCTGGCAGGTGCGAACTCTGGAAACACCATATATTTT
CDR3aa: CAWSLAGANSGNTIYF

d_gene: TRBD2
v_gene: TRBV7-6
j_gene: TRBJ2-1
abundance: NA
CDR3nt: TGTGCCAGCAGCTTTTATAGCGGGGGGGATAATGAGCAGTTCTTC
CDR3aa: CASSFYSGGDNEQFF

d_gene: NA
v_gene: TRBV11-2
j_gene: TRBJ1-2
abundance: NA
CDR3nt: TGTGCCAGCAGCTTAGAGGGGGGGTCCTATGGCTACACCTTC
CDR3aa: CASSLEGGSYGYTF

d_gene: TRBD2
v_gene: TRBV28
j_gene: TRBJ2-2
abundance: NA
CDR3nt: TGTGCCAGCAGTTTGACTAGCCGCGGGGAGCTGTTTTTT
CDR3aa: CASSLTSRGELFF

d_gene: NA
v_gene: TRBV11-2
j_gene: TRBJ1-4
abundance: NA
CDR3nt: TGTGCCAGCAGCTTGGAACAGATAGTGGAAAAACTGTTTTTT
CDR3aa: CASSLEQIVEKLFF

d_gene: NA
v_gene: TRBV5-8
j_gene: TRBJ1-2
abundance: once
CDR3nt: TGTGCCAGCAGCTTGGCGGGGAGGGCGACGAGCTACACCTTC
CDR3aa: CASSLAGRATSYTF

d_gene: NA
v_gene: TRBV3-1/TRBV3-2
j_gene: TRBJ1-1
abundance: NA
CDR3nt: TGTGCCAGCAGCCAGGGGCTTCCCACTGAAGCTTTCTTT
CDR3aa: CASSQGLPTEAFF

d_gene: TRBD1
v_gene: TRBV12-3/TRBV12-4
j_gene: TRBJ1-5
abundance: NA
CDR3nt: TGTGCCAGCACCCCGACAGGGGATCAGCCCCAGCATTTT
CDR3aa: CASTPTGDQPQHF

d_gene: NA
v_gene: TRBV5-5
j_gene: TRBJ2-1
abundance: NA
CDR3nt: TGTGCCAGCAGCTTGGCTGGCAGTTGGTACAATGAGCAGTTCTTC
CDR3aa: CASSLAGSWYNEQFF

d_gene: NA
v_gene: TRBV19
j_gene: TRBJ1-1
abundance: NA
CDR3nt: TGTGCCAGCCGCGACAGAGCGAACACTGAAGCTTTCTTT
CDR3aa: CASRDRANTEAFF

d_gene: NA
v_gene: TRBV6-1
j_gene: TRBJ1-1
abundance: NA
CDR3nt: TGTGCCAGCAGTGAAGCGGGGGAGGGCAGATGGACTGAAGCTTTCTTT
CDR3aa: CASSEAGEGRWTEAFF

d_gene: TRBD1
v_gene: TRBV10-1
j_gene: TRBJ1-2
abundance: NA
CDR3nt: TGCGCCAGCACCACCCAAGGGGACAGTAATGGCTACACCTTC
CDR3aa: CASTTQGDSNGYTF

d_gene: TRBD1
v_gene: TRBV5-6
j_gene: TRBJ1-2
abundance: NA
CDR3nt: TGTGCCAGCAGCTTGAACCAGGGGGCATTCGAACGAGGCTACACCTTC
CDR3aa: CASSLNQGAFERGYTF

d_gene: TRBD1
v_gene: TRBV9
j_gene: TRBJ2-5
abundance: NA
CDR3nt: TGTGCCAGCAGCCCGGGGACAGGGTCCCTGTCCGGGACCCAGTACTTC
CDR3aa: CASSPGTGSLSGTQYF

d_gene: TRBD1
v_gene: TRBV4-2
j_gene: TRBJ2-3
abundance: NA
CDR3nt: TGTGCCAGCAGCCGCAGGACAGGGAGCACAGATACGCAGTATTTT
CDR3aa: CASSRRTGSTDTQYF

d_gene: NA
v_gene: TRBV9
j_gene: TRBJ2-7
abundance: few
CDR3nt: TGTGCCAGCAGCGTAGCTGCCGGGTACGAGCAGTACTTC
CDR3aa: CASSVAAGYEQYF

d_gene: NA
v_gene: TRBV2
j_gene: TRBJ2-2
abundance: NA
CDR3nt: TGTGCCAGCAGTGAGTACAGCACCGGGGAGCTGTTTTTT
CDR3aa: CASSEYSTGELFF

d_gene: NA
v_gene: TRBV7-2
j_gene: TRBJ1-6
abundance: NA
CDR3nt: TGTGCCAGCAGCTTAGCCTATCTATATCAGGGGCCCCGACATAATTCACCCCTCCACTTT
CDR3aa: CASSLAYLYQGPRHNSPLHF

d_gene: TRBD1
v_gene: TRBV5-3
j_gene: TRBJ2-7
abundance: NA
CDR3nt: TGTGCCAGTATGGGACAGGGGATCTCCGAGCAGTACTTC
CDR3aa: CASMGQGISEQYF

d_gene: TRBD2
v_gene: TRBV5-1
j_gene: TRBJ2-1
abundance: few
CDR3nt: TGCGCCAGCAGCGTACCGCGGGGGTCCTACAATGAGCAGTTCTTC
CDR3aa: CASSVPRGSYNEQFF

d_gene: TRBD1
v_gene: TRBV10-3
j_gene: TRBJ1-3
abundance: NA
CDR3nt: TGTGCCATACGACAGGGCTCTGGAAACACCATATATTTT
CDR3aa: CAIRQGSGNTIYF

d_gene: TRBD2
v_gene: TRBV9
j_gene: TRBJ2-3
abundance: NA
CDR3nt: TGTGCCAGCGCCACTAGCGGTACAGATACGCAGTATTTT
CDR3aa: CASATSGTDTQYF

d_gene: TRBD1
v_gene: TRBV9
j_gene: TRBJ1-1
abundance: NA
CDR3nt: TGTGCCAGCAGCCTTAGAGGAGGGGGCGCCACTGAAGCTTTCTTT
CDR3aa: CASSLRGGGATEAFF

d_gene: NA
v_gene: TRBV3-1/TRBV3-2
j_gene: TRBJ1-3
abundance: NA
CDR3nt: TGTGCCAGCAGCCAGGGGGCGAACAGGGTCATTTCTGGAAACACCATATATTTT
CDR3aa: CASSQGANRVISGNTIYF

d_gene: NA
v_gene: TRBV6-4
j_gene: TRBJ1-2
abundance: NA
CDR3nt: TGTGCCAGCAGTGTCTTGGCAGGGGCTGGCAACTATGGCTACACCTTC
CDR3aa: CASSVLAGAGNYGYTF

d_gene: TRBD1
v_gene: TRBV9
j_gene: TRBJ1-1
abundance: NA
CDR3nt: TGTGCCAGCAGCTCCCGGACAGGGGGCTATACTGAAGCTTTCTTT
CDR3aa: CASSSRTGGYTEAFF

d_gene: TRBD1
v_gene: TRBV12-5
j_gene: TRBJ2-7
abundance: NA
CDR3nt: TGTGCTAGTGACTCTCGACAGGGTTTATACGAGCAGTACTTC
CDR3aa: CASDSRQGLYEQYF

d_gene: TRBD1
v_gene: TRBV5-1
j_gene: TRBJ1-2
abundance: once
CDR3nt: TGCGCCAGCAGCCCGGACAGGGGGCTTCTCTATGGCTACACCTTC
CDR3aa: CASSPDRGLLYGYTF

d_gene: NA
v_gene: TRBV7-9
j_gene: TRBJ1-6
abundance: NA
CDR3nt: TGTGCCAGCACCAAACCAGGGAATGGTAATTCACCCCTCCACTTT
CDR3aa: CASTKPGNGNSPLHF

d_gene: NA
v_gene: TRBV2
j_gene: TRBJ1-5
abundance: NA
CDR3nt: TGTGCCAGCAGCTACAGGGACACCAATCAGCCCCAGCATTTT
CDR3aa: CASSYRDTNQPQHF

d_gene: NA
v_gene: TRBV27
j_gene: TRBJ1-2
abundance: NA
CDR3nt: TGTGCCAGCAGGGCACCGAGCCAGGGAAACTATGGCTACACCTTC
CDR3aa: CASRAPSQGNYGYTF

d_gene: TRBD1
v_gene: TRBV6-1
j_gene: TRBJ1-5
abundance: NA
CDR3nt: TGTGCCAGCAGTGACAGGGGGCGGTTGGGCAATCAGCCCCAGCATTTT
CDR3aa: CASSDRGRLGNQPQHF

d_gene: NA
v_gene: TRBV4-3
j_gene: TRBJ1-6
abundance: NA
CDR3nt: TGCGCCAGCAGCCAAGAGTGGGCGGGGACACCCCTCCACTTT
CDR3aa: CASSQEWAGTPLHF

d_gene: NA
v_gene: TRBV6-5
j_gene: TRBJ1-3
abundance: once
CDR3nt: TGTGCCAGCAGTTACTCAACAGGGAACTCTGGAAACACCATATATTTT
CDR3aa: CASSYSTGNSGNTIYF

d_gene: NA
v_gene: TRBV4-2
j_gene: TRBJ1-1
abundance: NA
CDR3nt: TGTGCCAGCAGCACCCAACAGGGACCCACTGAAGCTTTCTTT
CDR3aa: CASSTQQGPTEAFF

d_gene: NA
v_gene: TRBV15
j_gene: TRBJ1-2
abundance: NA
CDR3nt: TGTGCCACCAGCAGAGATCTCAACTATGGCTACACCTTC
CDR3aa: CATSRDLNYGYTF

d_gene: NA
v_gene: TRBV9
j_gene: TRBJ2-2
abundance: few
CDR3nt: TGTGCCAGCAGCACAGGGCCCGGGGAGCTGTTTTTT
CDR3aa: CASSTGPGELFF

d_gene: NA
v_gene: TRBV19
j_gene: TRBJ1-3
abundance: NA
CDR3nt: TGTGCCAGTAGTCCCGATAGAGCCTCTGGAAACACCATATATTTT
CDR3aa: CASSPDRASGNTIYF

d_gene: NA
v_gene: TRBV19
j_gene: TRBJ1-2
abundance: NA
CDR3nt: TGTGCCAGTAGTATAGATCGTGAAGGGGGTTTCCTCTATGGCTACACCTTC
CDR3aa: CASSIDREGGFLYGYTF

d_gene: TRBD2
v_gene: TRBV6-5
j_gene: TRBJ2-7
abundance: NA
CDR3nt: TGTGCCAGTTGCATTTCTAGCGGGGGATTTTGCGAGCAGTACTTC
CDR3aa: CASCISSGGFCEQYF